A single T cell receptor beta chain is shown here with its context. Its matching antigen is unknown. The data derive from a study of OX40 agonist ivuxolimab in advanced cancers. Study-level information: Those enrolled were 80% to 85% male, with a mean age of approximately 60 years and ages from roughly 20 to 90. General study results and limits: CD4+ T cells averaged fewer expanded clones than CD8+ T cells.

The CDR3 loop spans 15 amino acids. V lost 0 bases to trimming and J lost 8 bases, with 13 bases between them. Germline V gene data show CDR1 as MNHNS and CDR2 as SASEGT. Produced via immunoSEQ multiplex PCR; TCRdb's table is partial and in-frame only. Here the sample spans about 80,000 clones, 90% being singletons. The rearrangement joins TRBV6-1 to TRBJ1-4; the D is unclear. This sequence originates from an adult with an advanced solid tumor such as melanoma, head and neck, liver or kidney cancer. Source: CD4+ or CD8+ T cells sorted from blood, taken in a trial of the OX40 agonist ivuxolimab. The CDR3 here is CASSEAAGGSEKLFF. Here the CDR3 DNA reads TGTGCCAGCAGTGAAGCGGCGGGAGGCAGCGAAAAACTGTTTTTT.